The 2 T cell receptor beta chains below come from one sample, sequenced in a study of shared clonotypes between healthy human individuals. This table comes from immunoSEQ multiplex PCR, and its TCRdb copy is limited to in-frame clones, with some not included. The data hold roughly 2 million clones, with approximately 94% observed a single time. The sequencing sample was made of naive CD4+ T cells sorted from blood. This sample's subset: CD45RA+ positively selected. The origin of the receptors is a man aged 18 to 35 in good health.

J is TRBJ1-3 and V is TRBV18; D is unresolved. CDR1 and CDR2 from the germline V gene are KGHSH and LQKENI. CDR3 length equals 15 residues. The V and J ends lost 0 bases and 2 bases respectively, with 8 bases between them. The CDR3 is CASSPPDTTGNTIYF. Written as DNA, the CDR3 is TGTGCCAGCTCACCACCGGATACGACTGGAAACACCATATATTTT.

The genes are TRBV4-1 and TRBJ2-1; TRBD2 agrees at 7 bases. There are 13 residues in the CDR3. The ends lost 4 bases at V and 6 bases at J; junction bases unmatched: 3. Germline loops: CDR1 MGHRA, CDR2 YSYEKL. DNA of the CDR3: TGCGCCAGCAGCCTGACTAGCTTCAATGAGCAGTTCTTC. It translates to CASSLTSFNEQFF.